The rows below give T cell receptor beta chains drawn from one sample of a study of early T cells in non-severe SARS-CoV-2 infection. Using its own MiXCR run on the 5' RACE reads, TCRdb lists one record per CDR3 protein. The table shows 70,000 to 95,000 distinct CDR3 sequences, with roughly 15% occurring only once. The sequenced material came from whole blood. These receptor sequences come from an adult who was a healthcare worker with PCR-confirmed SARS-CoV-2 infection or an uninfected control (not recorded which). The CDR3 runs from the conserved cysteine through the conserved F or W. Each record gives: clone size, D gene, J gene, V gene, CDR3 length, CDR3 protein, CDR3 DNA. D genes are given only for firm matches. Some rows mark clone size as missing; the rest say once, few, many or name a class of expanded clone.

. | . | TRBJ2-1 | TRBV6-4 | 16 | CASSEFWGSSYNEQFF | TGTGCCAGCAGTGAGTTTTGGGGGAGCTCCTACAATGAGCAGTTCTTC
. | TRBD2 | TRBJ2-1 | TRBV11-2 | 16 | CASSPRTSGGADEQFF | TGTGCCAGCAGCCCCCGGACTAGCGGGGGGGCAGATGAGCAGTTCTTC
many | . | TRBJ1-3 | TRBV29-1 | 14 | CSVEDRADGNTIYF | TGCAGCGTTGAAGATCGGGCGGATGGAAACACCATATATTTT
. | . | TRBJ2-1 | TRBV4-1 | 14 | CASSQETFLNEQFF | TGCGCCAGCAGCCAAGAGACATTTCTCAATGAGCAGTTCTTC
few | . | TRBJ1-2 | TRBV12-3/TRBV12-4 | 13 | CASSFPGFYGYTF | TGTGCCAGCAGTTTCCCAGGCTTCTATGGCTACACCTTC
many | TRBD2 | TRBJ2-3 | TRBV5-1 | 16 | CASSPRTSGGTDTQYF | TGCGCCAGCAGCCCCAGGACTAGCGGTGGCACAGATACGCAGTATTTT
many | TRBD1 | TRBJ1-6 | TRBV20-1 | 17 | CSAGRDRVPSYNSPLHF | TGCAGTGCTGGCCGGGACAGGGTACCGTCCTATAATTCACCCCTCCACTTT
. | . | TRBJ1-2 | TRBV10-3 | 13 | CAISGSSGYGYTF | TGTGCCATCAGTGGGTCCTCAGGCTATGGCTACACCTTC
. | TRBD2 | TRBJ2-3 | TRBV12-3/TRBV12-4 | 16 | CASSFKRGGLTDTQYF | TGTGCCAGCAGTTTCAAGCGGGGGGGCCTGACAGATACGCAGTATTTT
few | TRBD2 | TRBJ2-4 | TRBV19 | 15 | CASSNPGGPGNIQYF | TGTGCCAGTAGTAACCCGGGGGGGCCAGGAAACATTCAGTACTTC
. | . | TRBJ1-3 | TRBV7-9 | 15 | CASSHQTGTGNTIYF | TGTGCCAGCAGCCACCAGACAGGCACTGGAAACACCATATATTTT
. | . | TRBJ2-3 | TRBV7-3 | 13 | CASSLTGPDTQYF | TGTGCCAGCAGCTTAACAGGGCCAGATACGCAGTATTTT
. | . | TRBJ1-3 | TRBV5-4 | 16 | CASSLGSGASGNTIYF | TGTGCCAGCAGCTTGGGGTCGGGGGCGTCTGGAAACACCATATATTTT
many | TRBD1 | TRBJ2-1 | TRBV7-9 | 13 | CATRTGNINEQFF | TGTGCCACCCGGACAGGGAACATCAATGAGCAGTTCTTC
few | . | TRBJ1-2 | TRBV3-1 | 13 | CASSQVGSYGYTF | TGTGCCAGCAGCCAAGTGGGCAGCTATGGCTACACCTTC
few | TRBD1 | TRBJ1-4 | TRBV20-1 | 13 | CSARGTGGEKLFF | TGCAGTGCTAGAGGGACAGGGGGTGAAAAACTGTTTTTT
many | . | TRBJ1-1 | TRBV7-2 | 14 | CASSFDRRHTEAFF | TGTGCCAGCAGCTTCGACAGACGGCACACTGAAGCTTTCTTT
few | . | TRBJ1-5 | TRBV14 | 13 | CASSQAGNQPQHF | TGTGCCAGCAGCCAGGCAGGGAATCAGCCCCAGCATTTT
few | TRBD2 | TRBJ2-3 | TRBV7-7 | 15 | CASSPGTSFTDTQYF | TGTGCCAGCAGCCCCGGGACTAGCTTCACAGATACGCAGTATTTT
few | TRBD1 | TRBJ2-1 | TRBV20-1 | 13 | CSARGPGGNEQFF | TGCAGTGCTAGAGGGCCAGGGGGCAATGAGCAGTTCTTC
few | . | TRBJ1-5 | TRBV20-1 | 12 | CSTGRQNQPQHF | TGCAGTACTGGACGGCAAAATCAGCCCCAGCATTTT
few | . | TRBJ1-1 | TRBV29-1 | 10 | CAGLNTEAFF | TGCGCAGGCCTGAACACTGAAGCTTTCTTT
. | . | TRBJ2-1 | TRBV6-5 | 15 | CASSYSGPPNNEQFF | TGTGCCAGCAGTTACTCCGGGCCACCTAATAATGAGCAGTTCTTC
. | . | TRBJ2-1 | TRBV6-1 | 12 | CASSDRDNEQFF | TGTGCCAGCAGTGATAGGGACAATGAGCAGTTCTTC
many | . | TRBJ2-6 | TRBV24-1 | 15 | CATSDPGSGANVLTF | TGTGCCACCAGTGATCCCGGGTCAGGGGCCAACGTCCTGACTTTC
many | . | TRBJ1-1 | TRBV18 | 14 | CASSRSRGGTEAFF | TGTGCCAGCTCGCGGTCCAGGGGTGGCACTGAAGCTTTCTTT
few | . | TRBJ1-6 | TRBV2 | 14 | CASSVVSTNSPLHF | TGTGCCAGCAGTGTGGTCAGTACCAATTCACCCCTCCACTTT
few | TRBD1 | TRBJ1-1 | TRBV29-1 | 12 | CSGGGGETEAFF | TGCAGCGGAGGGGGCGGAGAAACTGAAGCTTTCTTT
. | TRBD1 | TRBJ1-6 | TRBV6-5 | 15 | CASSWGQGHSSPLHF | TGTGCCAGCAGTTGGGGACAGGGGCACAGTTCACCCCTCCACTTT
many | . | TRBJ1-5 | TRBV29-1 | 12 | CSVEVRGQPQHF | TGCAGCGTTGAAGTTCGGGGACAGCCCCAGCATTTT
few | TRBD2 | TRBJ2-3 | TRBV27 | 16 | CASSFETSGGANTQYF | TGTGCCAGCAGTTTTGAAACTAGCGGGGGGGCAAATACGCAGTATTTT
. | . | TRBJ2-1 | TRBV12-5 | 13 | CASGLGSRNEQFF | TGTGCTAGTGGTTTGGGTTCGCGCAATGAGCAGTTCTTC
few | . | TRBJ1-1 | TRBV29-1 | 12 | CSVRRPPGPAFF | TGCAGCGTGCGGAGGCCCCCGGGTCCCGCTTTCTTT
. | . | TRBJ2-3 | TRBV18 | 13 | CASSPRQTDTQYF | TGTGCCAGCTCACCACGACAGACAGATACGCAGTATTTT
many | . | TRBJ2-2 | TRBV2 | 15 | CASSEQGLHTGELFF | TGTGCCAGCAGTGAACAGGGTCTTCACACCGGGGAGCTGTTTTTT
many | . | TRBJ1-1 | TRBV5-4 | 15 | CASSLLGGTNTEAFF | TGTGCCAGCAGCCTACTTGGGGGGACCAACACTGAAGCTTTCTTT
. | . | TRBJ2-3 | TRBV10-3 | 15 | CAIRGEAGGTDTQYF | TGTGCCATCAGAGGAGAGGCCGGAGGCACAGATACGCAGTATTTT
many | TRBD1 | TRBJ1-2 | TRBV7-2 | 17 | CASSLKVRTGGNYGYTF | TGTGCCAGCAGCTTAAAGGTCCGGACAGGGGGGAACTATGGCTACACCTTC
many | . | TRBJ2-5 | TRBV20-1 | 15 | CSARDRARVTETQYF | TGCAGTGCTAGAGATCGGGCGAGAGTAACGGAGACCCAGTACTTC
. | . | TRBJ2-5 | TRBV4-1 | 15 | CASSQQLDSRETQYF | TGCGCCAGCAGCCAACAATTGGACAGCAGAGAGACCCAGTACTTC
. | . | TRBJ1-4 | TRBV11-2 | 13 | CASSLDNDEKLFF | TGTGCCAGCAGCTTGGACAATGACGAAAAACTGTTTTTT
few | TRBD1 | TRBJ1-6 | TRBV6-5 | 14 | CASSYTRTGTPLHF | TGTGCCAGCAGTTACACCCGGACAGGCACACCCCTCCACTTT
. | TRBD2 | TRBJ2-5 | TRBV5-1 | 18 | CASGRRGLAGGNQETQYF | TGCGCCAGCGGCCGCCGGGGACTAGCGGGGGGTAACCAAGAGACCCAGTACTTC
. | . | TRBJ2-1 | TRBV29-1 | 15 | CSLGAGAVSYNEQFF | TGCAGTTTGGGGGCAGGGGCAGTTTCCTACAATGAGCAGTTCTTC
few | . | TRBJ2-3 | TRBV11-2 | 12 | CASSLSPDTQYF | TGTGCCAGCAGCTTATCTCCAGATACGCAGTATTTT
few | . | TRBJ2-3 | TRBV20-1 | 14 | CSAMGRDIADTQYF | TGCAGTGCTATGGGAAGGGACATCGCAGATACGCAGTATTTT
. | . | TRBJ1-3 | TRBV30 | 14 | CAWNLGGVDNTIYF | TGTGCCTGGAACCTGGGAGGGGTGGACAACACCATATATTTT
many | . | TRBJ1-2 | TRBV11-2 | 13 | CASSPRTGDGYTF | TGTGCCAGCAGCCCGAGGACCGGGGATGGCTACACCTTC
. | . | TRBJ2-3 | TRBV6-1 | 12 | CASSTMGDTQYF | TGTGCCAGCAGTACGATGGGAGATACGCAGTATTTT
once | . | TRBJ2-2 | TRBV19 | 13 | CASSIGLIGELFF | TGTGCCAGTAGTATTGGTCTAATCGGGGAGCTGTTTTTT
few | TRBD1 | TRBJ2-1 | TRBV29-1 | 14 | CSVEDQAGGNEQFF | TGCAGCGTTGAAGATCAGGCAGGGGGCAATGAGCAGTTCTTC
few | . | TRBJ2-5 | TRBV11-2 | 13 | CASSLHREETQYF | TGTGCCAGCAGCCTCCACAGGGAAGAGACCCAGTACTTC
many | . | TRBJ1-1 | TRBV12-3/TRBV12-4 | 18 | CASSLAGAGVKRNTEAFF | TGTGCCAGCAGTTTAGCAGGGGCGGGGGTTAAGCGAAACACTGAAGCTTTCTTT
many | . | TRBJ1-4 | TRBV7-8 | 14 | CASSMGHLSEKLFF | TGTGCCAGCAGTATGGGACATCTCTCTGAAAAACTGTTTTTT
. | . | TRBJ2-5 | TRBV7-9 | 16 | CASSSSNTGIQETQYF | TGTGCCAGCAGCTCATCAAACACAGGAATCCAAGAGACCCAGTACTTC
. | . | TRBJ2-1 | TRBV24-1 | 12 | CATSAGGGEQFF | TGTGCCACCAGTGCGGGGGGCGGTGAGCAGTTCTTC
. | . | TRBJ2-1 | TRBV6-5 | 14 | CASRAGTTQPEQFF | TGTGCCAGCAGGGCCGGGACAACCCAGCCTGAGCAGTTCTTC
few | TRBD1 | TRBJ2-5 | TRBV5-6 | 14 | CASSPTGAQETQYF | TGTGCCAGCAGCCCGACAGGGGCCCAAGAGACCCAGTACTTC
. | TRBD1 | TRBJ2-1 | TRBV12-3/TRBV12-4 | 14 | CASSPGQPRDKQFF | TGTGCCAGCAGTCCGGGACAGCCTAGGGATAAGCAGTTCTTC
. | . | TRBJ2-1 | TRBV28 | 17 | CASSLFPIGAAYNEQFF | TGTGCCAGCAGTTTATTCCCCATTGGAGCAGCCTACAATGAGCAGTTCTTC